This TCR beta chain was captured by sequencing in a study of sequential checkpoint blockade in melanoma. Study information: TCRβ was sequenced from DNA of 90 or so pretreatment tumors. Study outcomes and limitations: About 30 times likelier clinical benefit followed increased tumor T-cell fraction and clonality.

About this clone: Its cognate antigen is unknown.

Treatment denoted: randomized to nivolumab then ipilimumab (arm A) or the reverse (arm B). The germline V and J ends were trimmed by 1 base and 9 bases, with 22 bases remaining between them. The CDR3 extends over 16 amino acids. CDR1 GTSNPN and CDR2 SVGIG come from the germline V gene (reference sequence). Data came from immunoSEQ multiplex PCR; TCRdb stores just in-frame clones and leaves some out. The sample lists some 22,000 clones; 27% were seen once. This chain links TRBV30 with TRBJ2-1, with a weak D call TRBD2 (7 bases). This clonotype was sampled from a human donor with melanoma. The input for sequencing was tumor tissue (inferred from file names), taken from a patient given nivolumab and ipilimumab in sequence. DNA of the CDR3: TGTGCCTGGAGTGGTTTCGCGGGGGCCTCCGGTACTGAGCAGTTCTTC. Translated, it gives CAWSGFAGASGTEQFF.